Shown below are 28 T cell receptor beta chains from a single sample sequenced in a study of PD-1 blockade in classical Hodgkin lymphoma. Relapse was seen in all patients after autologous stem cell transplantation, and brentuximab vedotin exposure was variable. Libraries were prepared by immunoSEQ multiplex PCR; TCRdb keeps only in-frame clonotypes and omits some of them. The data contain tens of thousands of clones, 93% of them singletons. The sample was peripheral blood mononuclear cells (PBMCs), taken at baseline. All receptors derive from a human donor with classical Hodgkin lymphoma.

The V call is TRBV4-3, the J call TRBJ2-3; perhaps TRBD1 as D (6 bases). CDR1 and CDR2 (germline): LGHNA, YSLEER. The germline V and J ends were trimmed by 4 bases and 0 bases, with 17 bases remaining between them. CDR3 length: 17 amino acids. CDR3 sequence reads: CASSPTRGHESTDTQYF. DNA of the CDR3: TGCGCCAGCAGCCCAACACGGGGACACGAAAGCACAGATACGCAGTATTTT.

This chain links TRBV29-1 with TRBJ2-7; 14 bases match TRBD2. The CDR3 runs to 17 residues. The V segment lost 6 bases and the J segment 0 bases; nucleotides outside the gene matches: 10. Germline CDR1 reads SQVTM; CDR2 reads ANQGSEA. The CDR3 nucleotides are TGCAGCGTCCTTGGAGGACTAGCGGGAGGAAGCTCCTACGAGCAGTACTTC. As protein: CSVLGGLAGGSSYEQYF.

The chain employs TRBV27 and TRBJ2-5, with 11 bases identical to TRBD2. The V segment lost 7 bases and the J segment 1 base; nucleotides outside the gene matches: 5. Per germline, CDR1 MNHEY and CDR2 SMNVEV (reference sequence). The CDR3 totals 15 residues. CDR3 nucleotide sequence: TGTGCCAGCACCAAGACTAGCGGGACCCAAGAGACCCAGTACTTC. Translation gives CASTKTSGTQETQYF.

The chain joins TRBV19 to TRBJ1-3; TRBD1 is a possible D gene (6 bases). V lost 3 bases to trimming and J lost 4 bases, with 13 bases between them. CDR1 LNHDA and CDR2 SQIVND come from the germline V gene (reference sequence). CDR3 length: 15 amino acids. The CDR3 sequence is CASSIPGTQGNTIYF. CDR3 nucleotides: TGTGCCAGTAGTATTCCCGGGACACAAGGAAACACCATATATTTT.

The genes are TRBV7-3 and TRBJ1-2; no reliable D call. The V and J ends lost 3 bases and 6 bases respectively, with 17 bases between them. This CDR3 spans 15 amino acids. CDR1 is SGHTA, CDR2 FQGTGA, per germline. The CDR3 protein is CASSLDSSLFNGYTF. The CDR3 bases are TGTGCCAGCAGCTTGGACTCCTCCTTATTCAATGGCTACACCTTC.

The V call is TRBV19, the J call TRBJ2-3, with D uncertain. Germline values: CDR1 LNHDA, CDR2 SQIVND (reference sequence). The ends were cut back, 3 bases at V and 0 bases at J, with 7 bases in the middle. The CDR3 loop spans 14 amino acids. CDR3 sequence reads: CASSIGASTDTQYF. The CDR3 DNA follows: TGTGCCAGTAGTATCGGAGCTAGCACAGATACGCAGTATTTT.

The V call is TRBV6-5, the J call TRBJ1-5; 7 nucleotides line up with TRBD1. V lost 2 bases and J lost 6; bases outside the gene matches: 1. The CDR3 sequence is 13 residues long. Germline CDR1 MNHEY, CDR2 SVGAGI. The DNA for the CDR3 is TGTGCCAGCAGTTACGACAGGGCTCAGCCCCAGCATTTT. Residues: CASSYDRAQPQHF.

This clone was picked up a small number of times. The V and J genes are TRBV2 and TRBJ1-6; D gene unclear. Trimming left V 2 bases short and J 6 bases short, with 2 bases between. Looked up from germline, CDR1 is SNHLY and CDR2 is FYNNEI. The CDR3 length is 12 residues. The DNA for the CDR3 is TGTGCCAGCAGTGAAACTAATTCACCCCTCCACTTT. Translated: CASSETNSPLHF.

The V and J genes are TRBV6-5 and TRBJ1-1, with TRBD1 as a possible D gene (5 bases). The CDR3 consists of 13 residues. Trimming took 2 bases from V and 7 from J, leaving 11 bases between them. From germline, CDR1 is MNHEY and CDR2 SVGAGI. The CDR3, as DNA: TGTGCCAGCAGTTACGGGGGAATTGGTGAAGCTTTCTTT. Translation gives CASSYGGIGEAFF.

The chain carries TRBV6-6 and TRBJ1-4, with D maybe TRBD1 (5 bases). Trimming stripped 5 bases from V and 3 bases from J, with 10 bases between. This CDR3 has 14 residues. Germline V gene sequence: CDR1 MNHNY, CDR2 SVGAGI (reference sequence). The CDR3 here is CASSPDSANEKLFF. The CDR3 bases are TGTGCCAGCAGTCCCGACAGCGCTAATGAAAAACTGTTTTTT.

The CDR3 DNA follows: TGTGCCAGCGGGGACAGGGGAAGCAATCAGCCCCAGCATTTT. Its translation: CASGDRGSNQPQHF. The rearrangement uses TRBV13 and TRBJ1-5; 10 nucleotides match TRBD1. This CDR3 region has 14 residues. The J segment lost 1 base and the V segment lost 8 bases, leaving 2 bases of the junction unmatched. The germline V gene has CDR1 PRHDT and CDR2 FYEKMQ (reference sequence). Full variable domain (missing parts from reference TRBV13 and TRBJ1-5): AAGVIQSPRHLIKEKRETATLKCYPIPRHDTVYWYQQGPGQDPQFLISFYEKMQSDKGSIPDRFSAQQFSDYHSELNMSSLELGDSALYFCASGDRGSNQPQHFGDGTRLSIL.

This rearrangement joins TRBV2 to TRBJ2-5; 7 positions agree with TRBD1. The junction had 9 bases not matched to a gene; V was cut back by 8 bases and J by 12 bases. The CDR3 length is 11 residues. Germline CDR1 and CDR2: SNHLY and FYNNEI. The CDR3 loop reads CASGRDSPKYF. CDR3 DNA sequence: TGTGCCAGCGGCCGGGACAGCCCGAAGTACTTC.

This chain uses TRBV27 with TRBJ2-2, with D hard to call. The CDR3 has 12 amino acids. The V end lost 3 bases, the J end lost 2 bases, and 1 base lay between the germline ends. Germline values: CDR1 MNHEY, CDR2 SMNVEV (reference sequence). In DNA, the CDR3 is TGTGCCAGCAGTTTTAACACCGGGGAGCTGTTTTTT. Amino acid sequence: CASSFNTGELFF.

The rearrangement uses TRBV5-4 and TRBJ1-1; unclear D gene. From germline, CDR1 is SGHNT and CDR2 YYREEE (reference sequence). V gave up 0 bases and J gave up 3 bases, with 9 bases separating them. The CDR3 length is 14 residues. Here the CDR3 DNA reads TGTGCCAGCAGCTTGGAAAGTCCGTACACTGAAGCTTTCTTT. It codes for CASSLESPYTEAFF.

The gene calls are TRBV28 and TRBJ2-7, with TRBD2 identical over 10 bases. With V trimmed by 5 bases and J by 0 bases, 13 bases remained unmatched. Germline CDR1 is MDHEN and CDR2 is SYDVKM. The CDR3 sequence is 18 residues long. The chain's CDR3 is CASSPSPLLAGSSYEQYF. CDR3 DNA sequence: TGTGCCAGCAGTCCAAGTCCGCTACTAGCGGGAAGCTCCTACGAGCAGTACTTC.

CDR3 sequence: CASSFGAYGYTF. In DNA form, the CDR3 reads TGTGCCAGCAGTTTTGGGGCTTATGGCTACACCTTC. The rearrangement joins TRBV28 to TRBJ1-2; tentative D call: TRBD1 (5 bases). Germline V gene sequence: CDR1 MDHEN, CDR2 SYDVKM. This CDR3 is built from 12 residues. The V end was cut by 3 bases, the J end by 5 bases, with 7 bases between.

The V and J genes are TRBV6-6 and TRBJ1-1; D is uncertain. Trimming stripped 4 bases from V and 4 bases from J, with 7 bases between. The V gene's germline CDR1 is MNHNY and CDR2 SVGAGI (reference sequence). This CDR3 is built from 12 residues. In DNA, the CDR3 is TGTGCCAGCAGTTCGGAGAGCACTGAAGCTTTCTTT. Amino acids: CASSSESTEAFF.

J is TRBJ2-2 and V is TRBV2, with 7 bases lining up with TRBD1. V shed 6 bases and J 2 bases; nucleotides not matched to a gene: 6. CDR1 SNHLY and CDR2 FYNNEI come from the germline V gene. The CDR3 runs to 15 residues. Here the CDR3 DNA reads TGTGCCAGCAGGCCTGGGACAGTCAACACCGGGGAGCTGTTTTTT. Amino acids: CASRPGTVNTGELFF. Filled out from reference TRBV2 and TRBJ2-2, the complete variable domain reads EPEVTQTPSHQVTQMGQEVILRCVPISNHLYFYWYRQILGQKVEFLVSFYNNEISEKSEIFDDQFSVERPDGSNFTLKIRSTKLEDSAMYFCASRPGTVNTGELFFGEGSRLTVL.

The CDR3, as DNA: TGCAGCGCACAGGGGCCGAGCTCCTACGAGCAGTACTTC. It specifies CSAQGPSSYEQYF. This chain connects TRBV29-1 to TRBJ2-7; 7 positions agree with TRBD1. CDR3 length: 13 residues. V lost 7 bases and J lost 0; bases outside the gene matches: 6. The germline V gene has CDR1 SQVTM and CDR2 ANQGSEA.

The V call is TRBV5-1, the J call TRBJ2-7, with TRBD2 matching 14 bases. Germline V gives CDR1 SGHRS, CDR2 YFSETQ. V dropped 0 bases and J dropped 2; count of bases not matched to a gene: 7. The CDR3 length is 18 residues. CDR3 coding DNA: TGCGCCAGCAGCTTGGCGACTAGCGGGGGGGCAACGACCTACGAGCAGTACTTC. Its protein product is CASSLATSGGATTYEQYF.

The gene calls are TRBV2 and TRBJ1-1; 12 bases map to TRBD1. The length of the CDR3 is 18 residues. The trim removed 3 bases at V and 3 bases at J, leaving 11 bases unmatched. CDR1 and CDR2 (germline): SNHLY, FYNNEI. The CDR3 sequence is CASSEYPGQGALDTEAFF. DNA for the CDR3: TGTGCCAGCAGTGAGTATCCGGGACAGGGGGCTTTGGACACTGAAGCTTTCTTT.

This chain uses TRBV28 with TRBJ2-7, with D perhaps assigned TRBD1 or TRBD2 (6 bases each). Between the trimmed V and J ends, which lost 5 bases and 0 bases, there was a span of 20 bases. CDR1 and CDR2 from the germline V gene are MDHEN and SYDVKM. This CDR3 has 17 amino acids. The DNA of the CDR3 is TGTGCCAGCAGTCCACCCGGGGGCCTCCTCGCCTCCTACGAGCAGTACTTC. Its translation is CASSPPGGLLASYEQYF.

V usage is TRBV7-8 and J usage is TRBJ2-2; D is uncertain. CDR1 SGHVS and CDR2 FQNEAQ come from the germline V gene. The germline V and J ends were trimmed by 5 bases and 1 base, with 11 bases remaining between them. The CDR3 extends over 15 amino acids. The CDR3 bases are TGTGCCAGCAGCCGCGGTTGGGGGAACACCGGGGAGCTGTTTTTT. As protein: CASSRGWGNTGELFF.

The gene calls are TRBV6-5 and TRBJ2-1; D is unclear. V was shortened by 6 bases and J by 0 bases, with 12 bases between the two germline ends. This CDR3 contains 15 residues. Per germline, CDR1 MNHEY and CDR2 SVGAGI. Written as DNA, the CDR3 is TGTGCCAGCAGATCGATTCTCGGCTCCTACAATGAGCAGTTCTTC. Translation: CASRSILGSYNEQFF.

The V call is TRBV27, the J call TRBJ2-7; D might be TRBD1 or TRBD2, each matching 6 bases. Germline loops: CDR1 MNHEY, CDR2 SMNVEV (reference sequence). V lost 5 bases and J 4 bases, leaving 12 bases between the germline ends. There are 13 residues in the CDR3. CDR3 residues: CASSPKGGYEQYF. The CDR3 DNA reads TGTGCCAGCAGTCCCAAAGGGGGGTACGAGCAGTACTTC.

The chain has TRBV4-1 and TRBJ2-7; 13 bases fit TRBD2. CDR1 and CDR2 from the germline V gene are MGHRA and YSYEKL. The CDR3 is 15 residues long. Trimming at V came to 1 base and at J to 3 bases, leaving 0 bases not matched to a gene. This chain's CDR3 is CASSQGTSGGYEQYF. CDR3 bases: TGCGCCAGCAGCCAAGGGACTAGCGGGGGCTACGAGCAGTACTTC.

The chain joins TRBV7-3 to TRBJ2-3, with a weak D call TRBD2 (6 bases). Germline V gene data show CDR1 as SGHTA and CDR2 as FQGTGA. The CDR3 extends over 16 amino acids. The V and J ends lost 1 base and 0 bases respectively, with 11 bases between them. The CDR3 region is CASSLRTEGSTDTQYF. CDR3 DNA sequence: TGTGCCAGCAGCTTAAGGACGGAGGGAAGCACAGATACGCAGTATTTT.

A single count supports this clone. The chain combines TRBV5-4 with TRBJ1-2; TRBD1 agrees at 11 bases. The CDR3 runs 15 residues. Germline V CDR1 and CDR2: SGHNT, YYREEE (reference sequence). The J segment lost 8 bases and the V segment lost 0 bases, leaving 6 bases of the junction unmatched. This chain's CDR3 is CASSLGTGGDWGYTF. The CDR3 DNA follows: TGTGCCAGCAGCTTGGGGACAGGGGGCGATTGGGGCTACACCTTC.